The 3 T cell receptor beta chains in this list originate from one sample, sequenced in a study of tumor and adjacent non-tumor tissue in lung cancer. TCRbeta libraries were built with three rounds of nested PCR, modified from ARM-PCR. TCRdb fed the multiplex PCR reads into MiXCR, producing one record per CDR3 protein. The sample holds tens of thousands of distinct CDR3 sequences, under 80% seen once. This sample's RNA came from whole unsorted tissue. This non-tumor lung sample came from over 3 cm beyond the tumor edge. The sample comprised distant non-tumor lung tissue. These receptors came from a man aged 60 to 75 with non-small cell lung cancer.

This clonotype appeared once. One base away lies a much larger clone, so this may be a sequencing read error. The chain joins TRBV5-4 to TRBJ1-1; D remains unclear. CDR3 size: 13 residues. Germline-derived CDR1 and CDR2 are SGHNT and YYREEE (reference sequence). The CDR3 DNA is TGTGACAGCAGCCCCCCCGGGATGACTGAAGCTTTCTTT. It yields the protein CDSSPPGMTEAFF.

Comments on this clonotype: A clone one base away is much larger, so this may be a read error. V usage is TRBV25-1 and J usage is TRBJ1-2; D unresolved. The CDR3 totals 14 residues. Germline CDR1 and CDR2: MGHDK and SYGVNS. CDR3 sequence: CAGSGDGGSGGYTF. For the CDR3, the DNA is TGTGCCGGCAGTGGCGACGGTGGGTCTGGTGGCTACACCTTC.

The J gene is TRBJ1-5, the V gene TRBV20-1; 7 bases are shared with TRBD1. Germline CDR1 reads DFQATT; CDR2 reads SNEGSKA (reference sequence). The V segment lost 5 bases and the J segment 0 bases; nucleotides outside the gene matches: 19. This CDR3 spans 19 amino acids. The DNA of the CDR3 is TGCAGTGCTGAGGGTGCCGGGACAGTGAGCTGGTATAGCAATCAGCCCCAGCATTTT. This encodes CSAEGAGTVSWYSNQPQHF.